This passage covers 7 T cell receptor beta chains from one sample sequenced in a study of T cell clones after liver transplantation. Clones were read by immunoSEQ multiplex PCR, and TCRdb kept only the in-frame ones, dropping some. The table lists over 55,000 clones, around 70% of them singletons, with 2.8% in the top ten. The sample was CD4+ T cells from blood, taken at the roughly 15-month timepoint. The receptors originated from a human patient who received a liver transplant. The T cells may partly be graft donor cells.

The chain carries TRBV11-2 and TRBJ1-1; D unresolved. Trimming left V 3 bases short and J 0 bases short, with 8 bases between. Germline V lookup: CDR1 SGHAT, CDR2 FQNNGV. This CDR3 is built from 14 residues. In DNA form, the CDR3 reads TGTGCCAGCAGCTTTAACGACATGAACACTGAAGCTTTCTTT. Protein product: CASSFNDMNTEAFF.

The CDR3 sequence is CASSGLAGYTDTQYF. CDR3 nucleotides: TGTGCCAGCAGTGGTCTAGCGGGGTACACAGATACGCAGTATTTT. V is TRBV28 and J is TRBJ2-3; 9 bases agree with TRBD2. Germline CDR1 is MDHEN and CDR2 is SYDVKM. The CDR3 consists of 15 residues. After removal of 5 bases from V and 2 bases from J, the junction contained 5 bases not matched to a gene.

This chain connects TRBV4-2 to TRBJ2-1; 11 nucleotides line up with TRBD2. CDR1 and CDR2 (germline): LGHNA, YNFKEQ. V lost 2 bases and J lost 8; bases outside the gene matches: 5. This CDR3 contains 15 residues. The CDR3 spells CASSQMTSGVDEQFF. The CDR3 DNA sequence: TGTGCCAGCAGCCAAATGACTAGCGGGGTCGATGAGCAGTTCTTC.

This chain connects TRBV9 to TRBJ1-5, with 8 bases that match TRBD1. In germline, CDR1 is SGDLS, CDR2 YYNGEE. Trimming removed 0 bases from V and 5 bases from J; junction bases left unmatched: 7. The CDR3 is 16 residues long. The CDR3 DNA is TGTGCCAGCAGCGTAGGGACAGGGAATCAGGATCAGCCCCAGCATTTT. It translates to CASSVGTGNQDQPQHF.

The chain uses TRBV29-1 and TRBJ2-1, with 15 bases that match TRBD2. The ends lost 6 bases at V and 4 bases at J; junction bases unmatched: 10. The CDR3 covers 17 residues. Germline V gene lookup returns CDR1 SQVTM and CDR2 ANQGSEA. The CDR3 sequence is CSVAGTSGRTLYNEQFF. The CDR3 DNA sequence: TGCAGCGTCGCCGGGACTAGCGGGAGGACCCTATACAATGAGCAGTTCTTC.

The DNA of the CDR3 is TGTGCCAGCCAATCTCATAGCGGGATCCCAGGTGGCTATGGCTACACCTTC. Translating gives CASQSHSGIPGGYGYTF. The chain joins TRBV28 to TRBJ1-2; D unresolved. V lost 8 bases and J lost 4, with 26 bases in between. This CDR3 is built from 17 residues. The V gene's germline CDR1 is MDHEN and CDR2 SYDVKM.

The rearrangement uses TRBV28 and TRBJ2-6; D may be TRBD2 (5 bases). Looked up from germline, CDR1 is MDHEN and CDR2 is SYDVKM. Trimming cost V 3 bases and J 4 bases, with 10 bases left between them. The CDR3 runs to 15 residues. This CDR3 is CASSFAGTGANVLTF. The CDR3 nucleotides are TGTGCCAGCAGTTTTGCGGGTACCGGGGCCAACGTCCTGACTTTC. Filled out from reference TRBV28 and TRBJ2-6, the complete variable domain reads DVKVTQSSRYLVKRTGEKVFLECVQDMDHENMFWYRQDPGLGLRLIYFSYDVKMKEKGDIPEGYSVSREKKERFSLILESASTNQTSMYLCASSFAGTGANVLTFGAGSRLTVL.